One sample yielded the 5 T cell receptor beta chains listed below, sequenced in a study of PD-L1 blockade in urothelial cancer. Sequencing was performed with immunoSEQ multiplex PCR; in TCRdb, only in-frame clones are kept and a portion is missing. The table has 100,000 to 150,000 clones, approximately 84% seen once. Time point of the sample: pretreatment peripheral blood. The sequenced sample was PBMCs, obtained around atezolizumab (anti-PD-L1) treatment. All receptors derive from a man in his forties or fifties with urothelial cancer.

The chain is built from TRBV25-1 and TRBJ2-4; maybe TRBD1 (6 bases). Germline CDR1 reads MGHDK; CDR2 reads SYGVNS. This CDR3 contains 14 residues. V dropped 4 bases and J dropped 3 bases, with 10 bases sitting between them. CDR3 in amino acids: CASSADRVKNIQYF. CDR3 bases: TGTGCCAGCAGTGCGGACAGAGTCAAAAACATTCAGTACTTC.

This CDR3 is CASRKGVGELFF. The CDR3 region has the DNA TGTGCCAGTAGGAAGGGGGTCGGGGAGCTGTTTTTT. The gene calls are TRBV19 and TRBJ2-2; D may be TRBD1 (6 bases). CDR1 and CDR2 from the germline V gene are LNHDA and SQIVND (reference sequence). V shed 6 bases and J shed 7 bases, with 9 bases lying between them. The CDR3 extends over 12 amino acids. Drawing the rest from reference TRBV19 and TRBJ2-2, the complete variable domain is DGGITQSPKYLFRKEGQNVTLSCEQNLNHDAMYWYRQDPGQGLRLIYYSQIVNDFQKGDIAEGYSVSREKKESFPLTVTSAQKNPTAFYLCASRKGVGELFFGEGSRLTVL.

This clone was picked up a small number of times. The V gene is TRBV21-1, the J gene TRBJ2-1; the table's D gene call, TRBD2, was not cross checked with the DNA. TRBV21-1 is reported as a pseudogene. The CDR3 has 14 residues. DNA of the CDR3: TGTGCCAGCCCCGAGACTAGCGGGAGTCGAGCGGAGTTCTTC. Translated: CASPETSGSRAEFF.

In this sample, this clone turned up once. J is TRBJ1-2 and V is TRBV19, with a weak D call TRBD1 (6 bases). Germline V lookup: CDR1 LNHDA, CDR2 SQIVND (reference sequence). Trimming shortened V by 4 bases and J by 2 bases, and 14 bases separated the two germline ends. The CDR3 contains 15 residues. The CDR3 here is CASSRSGQSNYGYTF. The CDR3 DNA reads as TGTGCCAGTAGTAGGTCCGGACAGTCCAACTATGGCTACACCTTC.

The J gene is TRBJ2-1, the V gene TRBV5-1; 9 bases are a match to TRBD1. The CDR3 runs 16 residues. Germline assignment: CDR1 SGHRS and CDR2 YFSETQ. The V gene end was trimmed by 4 bases and the J gene end by 3 bases; junction bases not matched to a gene: 8. CDR3 residues: CASSTGGGSGYNEQFF. The CDR3 bases are TGCGCCAGCAGCACAGGGGGCGGAAGCGGCTACAATGAGCAGTTCTTC.